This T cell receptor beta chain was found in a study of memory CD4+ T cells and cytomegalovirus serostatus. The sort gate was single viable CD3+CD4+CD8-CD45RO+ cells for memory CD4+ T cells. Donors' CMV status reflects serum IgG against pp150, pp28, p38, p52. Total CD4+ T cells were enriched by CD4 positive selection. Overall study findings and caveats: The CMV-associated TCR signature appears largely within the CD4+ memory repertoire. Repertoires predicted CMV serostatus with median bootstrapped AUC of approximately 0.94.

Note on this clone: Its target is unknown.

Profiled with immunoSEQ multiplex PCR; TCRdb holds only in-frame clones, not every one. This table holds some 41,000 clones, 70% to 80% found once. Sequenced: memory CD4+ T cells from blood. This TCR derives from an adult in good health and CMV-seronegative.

Here the CDR3 DNA reads TGTGCCAGAAGCTTGTGGGTGGGCGAACCCCAGCATTTT. Protein: CARSLWVGEPQHF. V is TRBV5-3 and J is TRBJ1-5; unclear D gene. TRBV5-3 is reported as an ORF; its role is uncertain. V was pared by 1 base and J by 10 bases, with 12 bases between. This CDR3 spans 13 amino acids.